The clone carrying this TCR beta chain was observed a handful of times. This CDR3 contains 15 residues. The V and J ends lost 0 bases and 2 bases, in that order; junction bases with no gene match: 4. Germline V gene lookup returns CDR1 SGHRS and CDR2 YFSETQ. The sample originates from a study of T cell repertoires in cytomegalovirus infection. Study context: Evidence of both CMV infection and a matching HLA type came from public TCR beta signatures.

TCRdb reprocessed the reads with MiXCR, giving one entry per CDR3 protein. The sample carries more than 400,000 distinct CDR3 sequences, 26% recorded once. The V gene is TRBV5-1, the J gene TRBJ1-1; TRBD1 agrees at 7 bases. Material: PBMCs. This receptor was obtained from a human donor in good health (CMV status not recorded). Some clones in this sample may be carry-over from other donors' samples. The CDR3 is CASSLGGTDNTEAFF. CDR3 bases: TGCGCCAGCAGCTTGGGAGGGACAGATAACACTGAAGCTTTCTTT.